These T cell receptor beta chains were read from a single sample in a study of blood T cell repertoires in COVID-19. The protocol was immunoSEQ multiplex PCR, while the TCRdb copy is restricted to in-frame clones and leaves out a portion. The sample has approximately 110,000 clones, more than 70% seen once; the top ten hold approximately 5%. Material: peripheral blood. These receptors were collected from a human donor in a cohort sampled during active COVID-19. The CDR3 runs from the conserved cysteine through the conserved F or W. Each record gives: clone size, D gene, V gene, J gene, CDR3 DNA, CDR3 protein. D genes are given only for firm matches. Clone size is stated in some rows and not others, as once, few, many or a class when expanded.

-	-	TRBV7-3	TRBJ1-1	TGTGCCAGCAGCTTAACCCCGGGGGGTTGGAACACTGAAGCTTTCTTT	CASSLTPGGWNTEAFF
-	-	TRBV19	TRBJ2-3	TGTGCCAGTAGTTACATAGGAGACACAGATACGCAGTATTTT	CASSYIGDTDTQYF
-	-	TRBV7-2	TRBJ1-5	TGTGCCAGCAGCTTAGACTTCTGGCAGCCCCAGCATTTT	CASSLDFWQPQHF
-	-	TRBV29-1	TRBJ2-6	TGCAGCGTCCCGACATACTCTGGGGCCAACGTCCTGACTTTC	CSVPTYSGANVLTF
-	TRBD1	TRBV7-8	TRBJ2-5	TGTGCCAGCAGCAAGCCGGGACAGGGGGCTCGGGAGACCCAGTACTTC	CASSKPGQGARETQYF
-	TRBD2	TRBV19	TRBJ2-2	TGTGCCAGTACCCTATTGGGAGGGCTGAGGGGGGAGCTGTTTTTT	CASTLLGGLRGELFF
-	-	TRBV10-3	TRBJ1-6	TGTGCCATCAGTGGCCAGGATAATTCACCCCTCCACTTT	CAISGQDNSPLHF
-	-	TRBV7-9	TRBJ2-1	TGTGCCAGCAGCTGGGGGGACCTGATGGGCCCATCCCAGTTCTTC	CASSWGDLMGPSQFF
-	-	TRBV12-3/TRBV12-4	TRBJ1-6	TGTGCCAGCAGAGGGAGCAATTCACCCCTCCACTTT	CASRGSNSPLHF
few	-	TRBV27	TRBJ2-7	TGTGCCAGCAGTAAGACGATGTGGGACACGTCCTACGAGCAGTACTTC	CASSKTMWDTSYEQYF
-	TRBD1	TRBV28	TRBJ1-2	TGTGCCAGCACGTCCACAGGGGTGCGAAGCTATGGCTACACCTTC	CASTSTGVRSYGYTF
few	TRBD2	TRBV10-1	TRBJ2-3	TGCGCCAGCAGTGAGTCGCGGGAGCGCGGGACAGATACGCAGTATTTT	CASSESRERGTDTQYF
once	TRBD2	TRBV18	TRBJ2-7	TGTGCCAGCTCAACGACTAGCGGGAATCCCTACGAGCAGTACTTC	CASSTTSGNPYEQYF
-	-	TRBV19	TRBJ2-3	TGTGCCAGTAGTCGTGGGCTCACAGATACGCAGTATTTT	CASSRGLTDTQYF
-	TRBD1	TRBV7-8	TRBJ2-2	TGTGCCAGCAGCTTAGTACCCGGACAGGGGGCGTTGAACACCGGGGAGCTGTTTTTT	CASSLVPGQGALNTGELFF
few	-	TRBV11-2	TRBJ2-3	TGTGCCAGCAGCTTAGCATACCGAGGGCGGCCAGATACGCAGTATTTT	CASSLAYRGRPDTQYF
-	-	TRBV27	TRBJ2-3	TGTGCCAGCAGTTCGGTCACAGATACGCAGTATTTT	CASSSVTDTQYF
-	TRBD1	TRBV6-4	TRBJ2-1	TGTGCCAGCAGTGAGACAGGGGTCAATGAGCAGTTCTTC	CASSETGVNEQFF
-	-	TRBV15	TRBJ2-7	TGTGCCACCAGCAGAGCCCGGACCCCGACGGAAGGGGGAAGGGGTTACGAGCAGTACTTC	CATSRARTPTEGGRGYEQYF
-	TRBD2	TRBV7-2	TRBJ2-5	TGTGCCAGCAGCGGACGGGGGACTAGCGGGAAAGAGACCCAGTACTTC	CASSGRGTSGKETQYF
-	TRBD1	TRBV11-2	TRBJ2-7	TGTGCCAGCACCCCTACAGGGGGCTACGAGCAGTACTTC	CASTPTGGYEQYF
once	-	TRBV28	TRBJ1-4	TGTGCCAGCCGTGAGGGCCCTGCAACTAATGAAAAACTGTTTTTT	CASREGPATNEKLFF
-	-	TRBV28	TRBJ1-2	TGTGCCAGCAGTTTGGGTGTCGGCGGAGGCTACACCTTC	CASSLGVGGGYTF
-	-	TRBV5-1	TRBJ2-5	TGCGCCAGCAGCTGGAAAGGGGCAGATCAAGAGACCCAGTACTTC	CASSWKGADQETQYF
-	-	TRBV5-1	TRBJ1-1	TGCGCCAGCACCCCCGGGGGGGGGAACACTGAAGCTTTCTTT	CASTPGGGNTEAFF
-	TRBD2	TRBV5-1	TRBJ2-2	TGCGCCAGCAGCCCCGTCGCGGGGGGCGGGGAGCTGTTTTTT	CASSPVAGGGELFF
-	-	TRBV9	TRBJ1-2	TGTGCCAGCAGCGTAGGAGGACAGCCTGGACATGGCTACACCTTC	CASSVGGQPGHGYTF
-	TRBD1	TRBV10-1	TRBJ2-3	TGCGCCAGCAGTGGACCGGGACAGGGCGCAGATACGCAGTATTTT	CASSGPGQGADTQYF
-	-	TRBV5-1	TRBJ2-1	TGCGCCAGCAGCTTGGCCACGGCTAGCTCCTACAATGAGCAGTTCTTC	CASSLATASSYNEQFF
-	-	TRBV9	TRBJ1-4	TGTGCCAGCAGCGTAGAAGGGAGAAATGAAAAACTGTTTTTT	CASSVEGRNEKLFF
-	TRBD2	TRBV29-1	TRBJ2-1	TGCAGCGTAGGGACTAGCGGGAGGAATGAGCAGTTCTTC	CSVGTSGRNEQFF
-	TRBD2	TRBV7-6	TRBJ2-3	TGTGCCAGCAGCTTGGCCACCCCCGGCGGGAGGGAGATGGCAGATACGCAGTATTTT	CASSLATPGGREMADTQYF
once	TRBD1	TRBV28	TRBJ1-5	TGTGCCAGCAACCCCGGACAGGGGCGGCAGCCCCAGCATTTT	CASNPGQGRQPQHF
-	-	TRBV5-1	TRBJ2-3	TGCGCCAGCAGCCTGCCCCGAGCGCAGGGTACAGATACGCAGTATTTT	CASSLPRAQGTDTQYF
-	TRBD1	TRBV19	TRBJ2-5	TGTGCCAGTAGTATCCAACCACCCGACAGGGGAGAGACCCAGTACTTC	CASSIQPPDRGETQYF
-	TRBD1	TRBV28	TRBJ2-7	TGTGCCAGCTCACGATCCGGGACAGGGGTCAACGAGCAGTACTTC	CASSRSGTGVNEQYF
-	-	TRBV2	TRBJ2-7	TGTGCCAGCACACCGCGATACGAGCAGTACTTC	CASTPRYEQYF